The 23 T cell receptor beta chains presented below share a single source sample, sequenced in a study of T cell responses to AZD1222 COVID-19 vaccine (dated by TCRdb to the early 2020s). The meaning of the sample's time point label: baseline before first vaccination. Library generation was performed with the immunoSEQ multiplex PCR assay. TCRdb limited this immuneACCESS table to in-frame rearrangements with V and J called. A share of clones is missing; checked studies link under half to unresolved V genes, and the rest is unexplained. This sample has 130,000 or so clones in its table, and under 95% of those were observed once. Jointly, the top ten make up less than 2% of the sample. Specimen: peripheral blood, collected on day 0 of AZD1222 vaccination. The receptors shown here come from an adult in good health.

This sequence joins TRBV30 and TRBJ1-1; D is unclear. Germline-derived CDR1 and CDR2 are GTSNPN and SVGIG (reference sequence). The CDR3 is 13 amino acids. V was shortened by 5 bases and J by 7 bases, with 17 bases between the two germline ends. The CDR3 DNA reads TGTGCCTGGGCACCCGATGGGGTGCGTGAAGCTTTCTTT. Protein sequence: CAWAPDGVREAFF.

This clone occurred a few times. J is TRBJ2-3 and V is TRBV5-1, with 7 bases matching TRBD1. CDR3 length: 16 amino acids. CDR1 is SGHRS and CDR2 is YFSETQ in the germline V gene. The V segment lost 2 bases and the J segment 5 bases; nucleotides outside the gene matches: 11. The chain's CDR3 is CASSLQGRLGGDTQYF. For the CDR3, the DNA is TGCGCCAGCAGCTTACAGGGGAGACTCGGCGGAGATACGCAGTATTTT. Filled out from reference TRBV5-1 and TRBJ2-3, the complete variable domain reads KAGVTQTPRYLIKTRGQQVTLSCSPISGHRSVSWYQQTPGQGLQFLFEYFSETQRNKGNFPGRFSGRQFSNSRSEMNVSTLELGDSALYLCASSLQGRLGGDTQYFGPGTRLTVL.

The chain recombines TRBV24-1 with TRBJ2-3; 9 nucleotides match TRBD2. CDR1 is KGHDR, CDR2 SFDVKD, per germline. CDR3 size: 16 residues. Unmatched junction bases numbered 3, after V lost 3 bases and J lost 0 bases. The CDR3 DNA reads TGTGCCACCAGTGATATAGCGGGGGTAAGCACAGATACGCAGTATTTT. Protein product: CATSDIAGVSTDTQYF.

The V call is TRBV7-6, the J call TRBJ2-3; 9 bases are a match to TRBD1. The V segment lost 5 bases and the J segment 4 bases; nucleotides outside the gene matches: 10. Germline V gives CDR1 SGHVS, CDR2 FNYEAQ. The length of the CDR3 is 16 residues. CDR3 residues: CASSRPGQGGSDTQYF. The CDR3, as DNA: TGTGCCAGCAGCAGACCGGGACAGGGTGGGTCAGATACGCAGTATTTT.

This chain uses TRBV5-5 with TRBJ2-3; a possible D gene is TRBD2 (5 bases). CDR1 and CDR2 from the germline V gene are SGHKS and YYEKEE (reference sequence). V gave up 0 bases and J gave up 4 bases, with 6 bases separating them. This CDR3 has 13 amino acids. DNA for the CDR3: TGTGCCAGCAGCTTGGCCGGGGCAGATACGCAGTATTTT. It codes for CASSLAGADTQYF.

V and J are TRBV19 and TRBJ2-5, with 8 bases aligning to TRBD1. The CDR3 loop spans 15 amino acids. Germline loops: CDR1 LNHDA, CDR2 SQIVND (reference sequence). V lost 3 bases, J lost 5 bases, and 8 bases stayed unmatched. CDR3 nucleotide sequence: TGTGCCAGTAGTATGCAACAGGGGGGTCAGGAGACCCAGTACTTC. This translates into CASSMQQGGQETQYF.

This chain connects TRBV5-6 to TRBJ2-6; D perhaps matches TRBD1 (5 bases). V lost 4 bases and J 13 bases, leaving 21 bases between the germline ends. Germline-derived CDR1 and CDR2 are SGHDT and YYEEEE. This CDR3 comprises 15 residues. The CDR3 is CASSTSGETARVLTF. CDR3 sequence (DNA): TGTGCCAGCAGCACTTCCGGAGAGACAGCTAGGGTCCTGACTTTC.

The chain couples TRBV20-1 to TRBJ2-1; the D gene is possibly TRBD1 (6 bases). The length of the CDR3 is 13 residues. Germline loops: CDR1 DFQATT, CDR2 SNEGSKA (reference sequence). The germline V and J ends were trimmed by 3 bases and 4 bases, with 10 bases remaining between them. The CDR3 DNA follows: TGCAGTGCTAGTTGGCAGGGGTACAATGAGCAGTTCTTC. Translation: CSASWQGYNEQFF.

This chain uses TRBV6-4 with TRBJ2-3; D might be TRBD1 (6 bases). V shed 9 bases and J shed 0 bases, with 16 bases lying between them. The CDR3 covers 15 residues. CDR1 and CDR2 (germline): MRHNA, SNTAGT. CDR3 nucleotide sequence: TGTGCCAGGAAGACCGGGACAAGAAGCACAGATACGCAGTATTTT. Residues: CARKTGTRSTDTQYF.

V and J are TRBV7-2 and TRBJ2-3, with a possible D match to TRBD1 (5 bases). Trimming left V 6 bases short and J 2 bases short, with 12 bases between. CDR1 SGHTA and CDR2 FQGNSA come from the germline V gene. The CDR3 runs to 14 residues. Here the CDR3 reads CASSDRAATDTQYF. In DNA, the CDR3 is TGTGCCAGCAGTGACAGAGCTGCCACAGATACGCAGTATTTT.

This clone was seen only once. This chain links TRBV2 with TRBJ1-5; possible D gene TRBD1, 6 bases. CDR3 length: 15 amino acids. Trimming removed 1 base at V and 6 bases at J, with 13 bases between. Germline assignment: CDR1 SNHLY and CDR2 FYNNEI. CDR3 in amino acids: CASSEEGELSQPQHF. CDR3 DNA: TGTGCCAGCAGTGAAGAGGGGGAATTGAGTCAGCCCCAGCATTTT. The complete variable domain, with remaining parts taken from reference TRBV2 and TRBJ1-5, reads EPEVTQTPSHQVTQMGQEVILRCVPISNHLYFYWYRQILGQKVEFLVSFYNNEISEKSEIFDDQFSVERPDGSNFTLKIRSTKLEDSAMYFCASSEEGELSQPQHFGDGTRLSIL.

The J gene is TRBJ2-5, the V gene TRBV28; no firm D call. This CDR3 contains 13 residues. The germline CDR1 and CDR2 sequences are MDHEN and SYDVKM. V dropped 2 bases and J dropped 4 bases, with 8 bases sitting between them. The CDR3 DNA reads TGTGCCAGCAGTTTAGTAGGTGCAGAGACCCAGTACTTC. Protein product: CASSLVGAETQYF.

The chain carries TRBV19 and TRBJ2-7; TRBD1 matches at 9 bases. Germline CDR1 and CDR2: LNHDA and SQIVND (reference sequence). The CDR3 totals 14 residues. The J segment lost 6 bases and the V segment lost 7 bases, leaving 10 bases of the junction unmatched. The CDR3 region is CASTPSGQGFEQYF. In DNA form, the CDR3 reads TGTGCCAGTACCCCCTCTGGACAGGGGTTCGAGCAGTACTTC.

The rearrangement joins TRBV7-9 to TRBJ1-2, with TRBD1 identical over 7 bases. The J segment lost 6 bases and the V segment lost 2 bases, leaving 6 bases of the junction unmatched. CDR3 length: 14 amino acids. Germline CDR1 reads SEHNR; CDR2 reads FQNEAQ (reference sequence). The CDR3 sequence: CASSLRRQGNGYTF. DNA of the CDR3: TGTGCCAGCAGCTTACGGCGACAGGGAAATGGCTACACCTTC.

V gene TRBV9 combines with J gene TRBJ2-2, with D possibly TRBD2 on 7 matching bases. The CDR3 totals 17 residues. The germline V gene encodes CDR1 SGDLS and CDR2 YYNGEE. The V and J ends lost 7 bases and 3 bases respectively, with 22 bases between them. The CDR3 nucleotides read TGTGCCAGCGCCTCCTCCTGGGGGGGCAGCTACACCGGGGAGCTGTTTTTT. Translated, it gives CASASSWGGSYTGELFF. Combining the CDR3 with reference TRBV9 and TRBJ2-2 gives the whole variable domain DSGVTQTPKHLITATGQRVTLRCSPRSGDLSVYWYQQSLDQGLQFLIQYYNGEERAKGNILERFSAQQFPDLHSELNLSSLELGDSALYFCASASSWGGSYTGELFFGEGSRLTVL.

This clone appeared once. This sequence joins TRBV19 and TRBJ2-7; TRBD1 matches at 7 bases. CDR1 and CDR2 (germline): LNHDA, SQIVND (reference sequence). The CDR3 has 14 residues. Unmatched junction bases numbered 7, after V lost 5 bases and J lost 3 bases. Here the CDR3 reads CASSARRDSYEQYF. The CDR3 nucleotides are TGTGCCAGTAGTGCCCGCCGGGACAGCTACGAGCAGTACTTC.

CDR3 region: CASSITGNNSPLHF. CDR3 DNA sequence: TGTGCCAGTAGTATTACAGGGAATAATTCACCCCTCCACTTT. V is TRBV19 and J is TRBJ1-6, with D possibly being TRBD1 (6 bases). There are 14 residues in the CDR3. From germline, CDR1 is LNHDA and CDR2 SQIVND (reference sequence). V lost 3 bases to trimming and J lost 5 bases, with 8 bases between them. Based on the CDR3 plus reference TRBV19 and TRBJ1-6, the full variable domain is DGGITQSPKYLFRKEGQNVTLSCEQNLNHDAMYWYRQDPGQGLRLIYYSQIVNDFQKGDIAEGYSVSREKKESFPLTVTSAQKNPTAFYLCASSITGNNSPLHFGNGTRLTVT.

The V call is TRBV2, the J call TRBJ1-1; D not resolved. This CDR3 comprises 13 residues. The germline V and J ends were trimmed by 1 base and 13 bases, with 16 bases remaining between them. CDR1 is SNHLY, CDR2 FYNNEI, per germline. The CDR3 protein is CASSEVREYTSFF. The CDR3 nucleotides read TGTGCCAGCAGTGAAGTGAGGGAATATACGAGTTTCTTT.

The rearrangement links TRBV28 to TRBJ2-5, with D unclear. The CDR3 loop spans 14 amino acids. Between the trimmed V and J ends, which lost 6 bases and 4 bases, there was a span of 15 bases. Per germline, CDR1 MDHEN and CDR2 SYDVKM. CDR3 sequence (DNA): TGTGCCAGCAGCAACTCCAACCAGAGAGAGACCCAGTACTTC. The encoded protein is CASSNSNQRETQYF.

The chain joins TRBV7-9 to TRBJ2-7, with TRBD2 matching over 9 bases. J was trimmed by 2 bases and V by 5 bases; bases with no gene match: 7. The CDR3 runs 15 residues. Germline loops: CDR1 SEHNR, CDR2 FQNEAQ (reference sequence). As DNA, the CDR3 is TGTGCCAGCAGCCCGAGCGGGGGGATCCCCTACGAGCAGTACTTC. The encoded protein is CASSPSGGIPYEQYF. The full variable domain, its missing parts supplied by reference TRBV7-9 and TRBJ2-7, is DTGVSQNPRHKITKRGQNVTFRCDPISEHNRLYWYRQTLGQGPEFLTYFQNEAQLEKSRLLSDRFSAERPKGSFSTLEIQRTEQGDSAMYLCASSPSGGIPYEQYFGPGTRLTVT.

The V and J genes are TRBV4-3 and TRBJ1-2; maybe TRBD1 (5 bases). CDR1 and CDR2 from the germline V gene are LGHNA and YSLEER. Deletions cut 0 bases from V and 4 bases from J, with 18 bases between. CDR3 size: 17 residues. This CDR3 is CASSQDLGDFGGYGYTF. CDR3 nucleotides: TGCGCCAGCAGCCAAGATTTGGGGGACTTCGGGGGCTATGGCTACACCTTC.

This chain joins TRBV12-3 or TRBV12-4 and TRBJ2-2; D gene ambiguous. The CDR3 spans 13 residues. Trimming shortened V by 4 bases and J by 3 bases, and 6 bases separated the two germline ends. As DNA, the CDR3 is TGTGCCAGCAGTTCCCTAGACACCGGGGAGCTGTTTTTT. Amino acids: CASSSLDTGELFF.

The chain carries TRBV5-1 and TRBJ2-3, with unresolved D. The CDR3 is 15 amino acids. Germline-derived CDR1 and CDR2 are SGHRS and YFSETQ. V lost 4 bases to trimming and J lost 1 base, with 13 bases between them. The CDR3 region is CASSIDGIGTDTQYF. CDR3 nucleotides: TGCGCCAGCAGCATTGATGGGATTGGCACAGATACGCAGTATTTT.